This T cell receptor beta chain was found in a study of OX40 agonist ivuxolimab in advanced cancers. Whole-study context: The treatment was a fully human IgG2 OX40 agonist, ivuxolimab. The mean age was about 57 years, ranging from roughly 23 to 90, with 82.7% of participants male. Three patients, one with hepatocellular carcinoma and two with cutaneous melanoma, achieved partial responses. In this trial design, patients received ivuxolimab intravenously at 0.01 to 10 mg/kg every 2 weeks.

The CDR3 is made up of 13 amino acids. CDR1 is SGHNT, CDR2 YYREEE, per germline (reference sequence). V was shortened by 4 bases and J by 8 bases, with 15 bases between the two germline ends. Some clones are missing from TCRdb's copy, which holds only in-frame ones; the method was immunoSEQ multiplex PCR. The sample has 77,000 or so clones, 80% to 95% seen once. The receptor was isolated from an adult with an advanced solid tumor such as melanoma, head and neck, liver or kidney cancer. This specimen was CD4+ or CD8+ T cells sorted from blood, taken in a trial of the OX40 agonist ivuxolimab. The chain joins TRBV5-4 to TRBJ1-2; D unclear. The CDR3 coding sequence is TGTGCCAGCAGCCTCGACACGGTTTTGGGCTACACCTTC. Residues: CASSLDTVLGYTF.